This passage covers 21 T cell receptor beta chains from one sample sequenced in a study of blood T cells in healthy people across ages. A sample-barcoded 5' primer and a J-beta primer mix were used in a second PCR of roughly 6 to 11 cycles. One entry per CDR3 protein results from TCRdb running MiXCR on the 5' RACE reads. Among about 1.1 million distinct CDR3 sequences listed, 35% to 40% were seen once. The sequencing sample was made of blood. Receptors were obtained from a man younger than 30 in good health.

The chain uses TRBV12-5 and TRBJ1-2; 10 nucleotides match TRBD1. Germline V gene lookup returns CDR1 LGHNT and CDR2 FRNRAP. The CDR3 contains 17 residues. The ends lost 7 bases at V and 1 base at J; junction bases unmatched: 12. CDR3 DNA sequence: TGTGCTAGTGCCTTGTGGGGACAGGGGTATCTTAACTATGGCTACACCTTC. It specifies CASALWGQGYLNYGYTF.

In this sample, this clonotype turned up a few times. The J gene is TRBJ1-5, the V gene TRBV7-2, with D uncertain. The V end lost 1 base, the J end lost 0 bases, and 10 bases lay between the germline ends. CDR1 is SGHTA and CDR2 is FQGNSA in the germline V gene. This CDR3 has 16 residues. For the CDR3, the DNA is TGTGCCAGCAGCTTAGTGGGTCCCTATAGCAATCAGCCCCAGCATTTT. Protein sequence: CASSLVGPYSNQPQHF.

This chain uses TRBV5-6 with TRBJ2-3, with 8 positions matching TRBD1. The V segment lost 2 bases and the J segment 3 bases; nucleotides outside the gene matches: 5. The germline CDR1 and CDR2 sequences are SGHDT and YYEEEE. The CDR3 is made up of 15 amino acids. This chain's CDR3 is CASSFVTGGTDTQYF. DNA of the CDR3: TGTGCCAGCAGCTTCGTAACAGGGGGAACAGATACGCAGTATTTT.

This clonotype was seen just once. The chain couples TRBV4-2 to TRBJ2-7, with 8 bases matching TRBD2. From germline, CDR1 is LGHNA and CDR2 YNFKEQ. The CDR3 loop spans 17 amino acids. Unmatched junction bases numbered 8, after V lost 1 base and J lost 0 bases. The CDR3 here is CASSQGSSGGISYEQYF. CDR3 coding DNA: TGTGCCAGCAGCCAAGGATCCAGCGGGGGAATCTCCTACGAGCAGTACTTC.

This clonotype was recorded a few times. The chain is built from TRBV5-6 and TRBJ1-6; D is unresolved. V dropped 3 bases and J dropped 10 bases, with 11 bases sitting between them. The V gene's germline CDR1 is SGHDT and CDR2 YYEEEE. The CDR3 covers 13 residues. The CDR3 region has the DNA TGTGCCAGCAGCTCCGGGAGAATATCACCCCTCCACTTT. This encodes CASSSGRISPLHF.

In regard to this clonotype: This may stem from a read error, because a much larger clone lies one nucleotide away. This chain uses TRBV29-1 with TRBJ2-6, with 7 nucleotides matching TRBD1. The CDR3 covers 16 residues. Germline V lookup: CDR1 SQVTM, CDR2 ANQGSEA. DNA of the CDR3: TGCAGCGTCTCGGACAGGCAAGACTCTGGGGCCGACGTCCTGACTTTC. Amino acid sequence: CSVSDRQDSGADVLTF. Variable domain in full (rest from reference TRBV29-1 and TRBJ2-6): SAVISQKPSRDICQRGTSLTIQCQVDSQVTMMFWYRQQPGQSLTLIATANQGSEATYESGFVIDKFPISRPNLTFSTLTVSNMSPEDSSIYLCSVSDRQDSGADVLTFGAGSRLTVL.

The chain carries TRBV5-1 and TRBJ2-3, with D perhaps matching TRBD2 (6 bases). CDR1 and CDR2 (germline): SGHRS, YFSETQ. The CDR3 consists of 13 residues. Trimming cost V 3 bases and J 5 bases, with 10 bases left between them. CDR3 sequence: CASSSPGVDTQYF. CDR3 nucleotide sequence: TGCGCCAGCAGCTCTCCGGGGGTAGATACGCAGTATTTT.

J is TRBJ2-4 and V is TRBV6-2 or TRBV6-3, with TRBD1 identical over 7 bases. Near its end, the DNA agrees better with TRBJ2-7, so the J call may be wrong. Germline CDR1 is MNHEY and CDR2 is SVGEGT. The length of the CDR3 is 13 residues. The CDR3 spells CASSRRQGLEQYF. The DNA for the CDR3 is TGTGCCAGCAGTCGGAGACAGGGTCTCGAGCAGTACTTC.

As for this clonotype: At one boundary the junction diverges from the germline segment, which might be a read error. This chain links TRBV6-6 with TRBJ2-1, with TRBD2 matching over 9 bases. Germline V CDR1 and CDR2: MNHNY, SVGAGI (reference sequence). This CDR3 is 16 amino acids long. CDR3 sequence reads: CASSPEGGGANNELFF. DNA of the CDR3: TGTGCCAGCAGCCCCGAGGGCGGGGGGGCTAACAATGAGCTGTTCTTC.

This CDR3 reads CASSPRGQGFDYGYTF. As DNA, the CDR3 is TGTGCCAGCAGCCCCCGGGGACAGGGGTTCGACTATGGCTACACCTTC. The V gene is TRBV3-1, the J gene TRBJ1-2, with 10 bases aligning to TRBD1. V was clipped by 4 bases and J by 3 bases; unmatched bases: 8. Germline V lookup: CDR1 LGHDT, CDR2 YNNKEL (reference sequence). The CDR3 totals 16 residues.

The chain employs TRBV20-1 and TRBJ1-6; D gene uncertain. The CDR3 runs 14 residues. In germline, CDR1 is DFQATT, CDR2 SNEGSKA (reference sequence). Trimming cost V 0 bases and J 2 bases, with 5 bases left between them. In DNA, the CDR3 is TGCAGTGCTAGAGATGGGGCCTATAATTCACCCCTCCACTTT. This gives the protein CSARDGAYNSPLHF.

The CDR3 reads CATARDGDSTDTQYF. Here the CDR3 DNA reads TGTGCCACCGCGAGGGACGGGGACAGCACAGATACGCAGTATTTT. The J gene is TRBJ2-3, the V gene TRBV7-2; the D call may be TRBD1 or TRBD2 (5 bases each). CDR1 and CDR2 (germline): SGHTA, FQGNSA. Trimming removed 10 bases at V and 0 bases at J, with 17 bases between. The CDR3 is made up of 15 amino acids.

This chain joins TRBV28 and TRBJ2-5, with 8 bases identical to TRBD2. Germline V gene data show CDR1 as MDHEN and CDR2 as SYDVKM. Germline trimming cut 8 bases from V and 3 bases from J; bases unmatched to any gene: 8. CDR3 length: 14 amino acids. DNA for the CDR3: TGTGCCAGCGGGTTAGCGGGGAGAAAAGAGACCCAGTACTTC. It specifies CASGLAGRKETQYF.

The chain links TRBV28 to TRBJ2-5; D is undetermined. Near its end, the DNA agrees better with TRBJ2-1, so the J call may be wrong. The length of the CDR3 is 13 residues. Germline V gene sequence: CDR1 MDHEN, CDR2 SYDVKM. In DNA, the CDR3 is TGTGCCAGCAGCTTAGTTTCCCTGGAGACCCAGTTCTTC. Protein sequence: CASSLVSLETQFF.

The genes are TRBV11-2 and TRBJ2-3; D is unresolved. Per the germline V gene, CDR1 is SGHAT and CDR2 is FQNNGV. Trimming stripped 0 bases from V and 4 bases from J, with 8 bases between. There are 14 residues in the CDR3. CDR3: CASSLDPGSDTQYF. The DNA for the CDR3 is TGTGCCAGCAGCTTAGATCCGGGCTCAGATACGCAGTATTTT.

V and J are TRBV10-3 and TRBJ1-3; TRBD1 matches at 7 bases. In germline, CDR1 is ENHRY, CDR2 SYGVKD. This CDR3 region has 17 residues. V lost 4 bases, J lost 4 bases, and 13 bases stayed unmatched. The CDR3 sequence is CAISGYTGEIAGNTIYF. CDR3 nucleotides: TGTGCCATCAGTGGATATACAGGGGAGATTGCGGGAAACACCATATATTTT.

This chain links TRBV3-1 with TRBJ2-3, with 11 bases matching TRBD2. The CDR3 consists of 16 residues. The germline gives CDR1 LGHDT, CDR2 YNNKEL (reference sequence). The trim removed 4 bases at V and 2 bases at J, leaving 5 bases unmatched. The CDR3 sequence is CASSPTSGGFTDTQYF. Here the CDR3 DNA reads TGTGCCAGCAGCCCAACTAGCGGGGGTTTCACAGATACGCAGTATTTT.

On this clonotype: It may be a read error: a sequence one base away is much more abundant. The CDR3 DNA sequence: TGTGCCAGCAGTTTATCAGCAGAGGCCACCAAGGTCTATGGCTACACCTTC. Translated, it gives CASSLSAEATKVYGYTF. The chain joins TRBV27 to TRBJ1-2, with D unresolved. The CDR3 contains 17 residues. CDR1 and CDR2 (germline): MNHEY, SMNVEV (reference sequence). V was clipped by 0 bases and J by 4 bases, with 18 bases between them.

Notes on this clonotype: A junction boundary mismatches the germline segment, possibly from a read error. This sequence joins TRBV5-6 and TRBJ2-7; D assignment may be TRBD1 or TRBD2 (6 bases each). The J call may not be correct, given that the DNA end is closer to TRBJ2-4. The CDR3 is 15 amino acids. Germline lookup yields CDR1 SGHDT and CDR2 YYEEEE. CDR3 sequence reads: CASSRGGLAKDIQYF. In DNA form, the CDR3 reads TGTGCCAGCAGCAGAGGGGGGTTAGCCAAAGACATTCAGTACTTC.

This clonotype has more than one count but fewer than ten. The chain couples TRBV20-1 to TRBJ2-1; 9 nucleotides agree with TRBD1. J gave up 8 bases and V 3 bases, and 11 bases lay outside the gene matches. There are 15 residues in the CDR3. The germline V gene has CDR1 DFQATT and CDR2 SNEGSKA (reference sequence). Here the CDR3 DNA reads TGCAGTGCTAGCCATGGGGACAGGGTGACCCATGAGCAGTTCTTC. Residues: CSASHGDRVTHEQFF.

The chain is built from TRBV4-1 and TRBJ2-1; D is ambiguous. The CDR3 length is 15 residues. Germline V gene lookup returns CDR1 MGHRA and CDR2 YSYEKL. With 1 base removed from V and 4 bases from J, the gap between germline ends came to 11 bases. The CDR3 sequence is CASSQARWGYNEQFF. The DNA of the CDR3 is TGCGCCAGCAGCCAAGCACGGTGGGGATACAATGAGCAGTTCTTC.